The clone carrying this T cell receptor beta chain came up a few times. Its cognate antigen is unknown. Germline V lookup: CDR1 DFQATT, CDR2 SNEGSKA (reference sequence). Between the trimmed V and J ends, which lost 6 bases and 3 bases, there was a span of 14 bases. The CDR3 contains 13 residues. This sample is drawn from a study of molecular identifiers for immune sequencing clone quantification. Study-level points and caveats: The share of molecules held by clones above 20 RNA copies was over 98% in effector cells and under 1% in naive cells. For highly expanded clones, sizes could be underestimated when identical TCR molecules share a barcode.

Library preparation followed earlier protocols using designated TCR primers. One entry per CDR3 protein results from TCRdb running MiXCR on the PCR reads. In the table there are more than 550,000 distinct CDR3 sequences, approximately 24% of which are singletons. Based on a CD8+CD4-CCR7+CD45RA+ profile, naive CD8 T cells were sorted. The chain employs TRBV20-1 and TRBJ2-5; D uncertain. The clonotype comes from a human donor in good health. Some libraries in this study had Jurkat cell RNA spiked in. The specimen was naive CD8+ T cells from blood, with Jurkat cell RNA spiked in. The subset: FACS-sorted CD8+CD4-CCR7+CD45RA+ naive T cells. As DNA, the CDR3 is TGCAGTGCCCGACCCTACAGTAAAGAGACCCAGTACTTC. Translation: CSARPYSKETQYF.